This passage covers 32 T cell receptor beta chains from one sample sequenced in a study of healthy donors' naive CD4 and CD8 T cells. TCR libraries were built from approximately 490 ng of total RNA by linear amplification. TCRdb reprocessed the reads via MiXCR and lists one record per CDR3 protein. The sample has approximately 180,000 distinct CDR3 sequences; over 60% are singletons. The sequencing input was naive CD4+ and CD8+ T cells sorted from blood, pooled from several donors. The receptors derive from a pool of human donors in good health; the sample pools cells from several healthy donors.

This clonotype was counted between two and nine times. The V and J genes are TRBV29-1 and TRBJ2-3; 7 bases line up with TRBD2. The CDR3 has 14 amino acids. Germline CDR1 SQVTM, CDR2 ANQGSEA. The J segment lost 4 bases and the V segment lost 7 bases, leaving 11 bases of the junction unmatched. As DNA, the CDR3 is TGCAGCGCCGTCCGCGCGGGAGAGCCAGATACGCAGTATTTT. Residues: CSAVRAGEPDTQYF.

The gene calls are TRBV6-5 and TRBJ1-2, with 9 bases identical to TRBD1. V was pared by 6 bases and J by 6 bases, with 8 bases of the junction left unmatched. This CDR3 region has 14 residues. Looked up from germline, CDR1 is MNHEY and CDR2 is SVGAGI. CDR3 loop: CASSRTGASDGYTF. Here the CDR3 DNA reads TGTGCCAGCAGCCGGACAGGGGCCTCCGATGGCTACACCTTC.

V and J are TRBV7-9 and TRBJ2-1; 12 bases match TRBD2. Germline V lookup: CDR1 SEHNR, CDR2 FQNEAQ (reference sequence). This CDR3 is 20 amino acids long. V dropped 5 bases and J dropped 5; count of bases not matched to a gene: 19. The CDR3 sequence: CASSPHRGGLAGKRDNEQFF. CDR3 DNA sequence: TGTGCCAGCAGCCCGCACAGGGGAGGACTAGCGGGAAAAAGGGACAATGAGCAGTTCTTC.

This clonotype was counted between two and nine times. The chain uses TRBV19 and TRBJ1-2, with D perhaps TRBD1 (5 bases). Trimming left V 7 bases short and J 4 bases short, with 13 bases between. Per the germline V gene, CDR1 is LNHDA and CDR2 is SQIVND (reference sequence). This CDR3 comprises 13 residues. The CDR3 protein is CASTQGSAYGYTF. The CDR3 bases are TGTGCCAGTACCCAGGGTTCCGCCTATGGCTACACCTTC.

V usage is TRBV6-6 and J usage is TRBJ1-1; the match to TRBD1 covers 9 bases. With V trimmed by 6 bases and J by 4 bases, 6 bases remained unmatched. This CDR3 spans 14 amino acids. Looked up from germline, CDR1 is MNHNY and CDR2 is SVGAGI (reference sequence). Written as DNA, the CDR3 is TGTGCCAGCAGCCGGACAGGGGCAGGCACTGAAGCTTTCTTT. Residues: CASSRTGAGTEAFF.

The table lists this clonotype with a count of one. V and J are TRBV29-1 and TRBJ2-5; TRBD2 aligns across 14 bases. Germline values: CDR1 SQVTM, CDR2 ANQGSEA. The CDR3 is 15 amino acids. Trimming at V came to 5 bases and at J to 4 bases, leaving 6 bases not matched to a gene. The CDR3 here is CSVYETSGRGETQYF. The CDR3, as DNA: TGCAGCGTTTACGAGACTAGCGGGAGGGGAGAGACCCAGTACTTC.

This clonotype was seen a few times. The rearrangement links TRBV6-5 to TRBJ2-7; TRBD2 aligns across 10 bases. The CDR3 covers 16 residues. V lost 6 bases, J lost 3 bases, and 11 bases stayed unmatched. Germline V lookup: CDR1 MNHEY, CDR2 SVGAGI. The CDR3 DNA reads as TGTGCCAGCAGCCCTCTAGCGGGGGAGACCGACTACGAGCAGTACTTC. This gives the protein CASSPLAGETDYEQYF.

This clonotype occurred a few times. The V call is TRBV12-3 or TRBV12-4, the J call TRBJ2-7, with TRBD2 identical over 8 bases. The CDR3 is 16 residues long. Losses at the gene ends were 2 bases for V and 2 bases for J; bases not matched to a gene: 8. The CDR3 region has the DNA TGTGCCAGCAGTTTAATGACGGGAGGGTTACCCTACGAGCAGTACTTC. Its translation is CASSLMTGGLPYEQYF.

This chain links TRBV5-5 with TRBJ2-5, with TRBD2 as a possible D gene (6 bases). The J call is doubtful: the DNA matches TRBJ2-7 better. Germline V CDR1 and CDR2: SGHKS, YYEKEE (reference sequence). The CDR3 spans 14 residues. This CDR3 is CASSLPGLSYEQYF. Here the CDR3 DNA reads TGTGCCAGCAGCTTACCGGGACTTTCCTACGAGCAGTACTTC.

This chain links TRBV19 with TRBJ1-3, with a possible D match to TRBD1 (5 bases). The germline V and J ends were trimmed by 5 bases and 2 bases, with 10 bases remaining between them. Germline assignment: CDR1 LNHDA and CDR2 SQIVND (reference sequence). This CDR3 region has 14 residues. The CDR3 here is CASSSGDAGNTIYF. In DNA form, the CDR3 reads TGTGCCAGTAGTTCGGGGGACGCTGGAAACACCATATATTTT.

V is TRBV6-5 and J is TRBJ1-1, with a tentative D call TRBD1 (6 bases). Germline CDR1 reads MNHEY; CDR2 reads SVGAGI. V lost 2 bases and J lost 1, with 8 bases in between. The CDR3 consists of 14 residues. The CDR3 reads CASSYTGPNTEAFF. The CDR3 nucleotides are TGTGCCAGCAGTTACACAGGGCCGAACACTGAAGCTTTCTTT.

A few counts support this clonotype. The chain uses TRBV28 and TRBJ2-1; D is perhaps TRBD1 (7 bases). Germline loops: CDR1 MDHEN, CDR2 SYDVKM. This CDR3 comprises 14 residues. V was trimmed by 3 bases and J by 10 bases, leaving 16 bases between them. The CDR3 protein is CASSLRDSQGEQFF. CDR3 in DNA: TGTGCCAGCAGTTTGCGGGACAGCCAAGGAGAGCAGTTCTTC.

The chain is built from TRBV19 and TRBJ2-2, with unresolved D. This CDR3 region has 13 residues. V lost 3 bases to trimming and J lost 3 bases, with 5 bases between them. Germline V gives CDR1 LNHDA, CDR2 SQIVND (reference sequence). The CDR3 nucleotides read TGTGCCAGTAGTATCTTGCACACCGGGGAGCTGTTTTTT. Translating it yields CASSILHTGELFF. Based on the CDR3 plus reference TRBV19 and TRBJ2-2, the full variable domain is DGGITQSPKYLFRKEGQNVTLSCEQNLNHDAMYWYRQDPGQGLRLIYYSQIVNDFQKGDIAEGYSVSREKKESFPLTVTSAQKNPTAFYLCASSILHTGELFFGEGSRLTVL.

The chain carries TRBV15 and TRBJ1-1; D remains unclear. V lost 1 base and J 2 bases, leaving 11 bases between the germline ends. The CDR3 covers 15 residues. Germline-derived CDR1 and CDR2 are LNHNV and YYDKDF (reference sequence). This chain's CDR3 is CATSRGLGRNTEAFF. CDR3 nucleotides: TGTGCCACCAGCAGAGGGTTGGGGAGAAACACTGAAGCTTTCTTT.

This chain links TRBV5-4 with TRBJ2-1; TRBD1 is a possible D gene (5 bases). V was clipped by 0 bases and J by 10 bases, with 5 bases between them. The CDR3 extends over 11 amino acids. Germline CDR1 SGHNT, CDR2 YYREEE (reference sequence). CDR3 sequence: CASSLEGEQFF. The CDR3 nucleotides read TGTGCCAGCAGCTTGGAGGGGGAGCAGTTCTTC. The full variable domain, its missing parts supplied by reference TRBV5-4 and TRBJ2-1, is ETGVTQSPTHLIKTRGQQVTLRCSSQSGHNTVSWYQQALGQGPQFIFQYYREEENGRGNFPPRFSGLQFPNYSSELNVNALELDDSALYLCASSLEGEQFFGPGTRLTVL.

The V call is TRBV29-1, the J call TRBJ2-1; D gene unclear. V was cut by 1 base and J by 8 bases, with 9 bases left in between. The CDR3 length is 12 residues. Germline loops: CDR1 SQVTM, CDR2 ANQGSEA. In nucleotides, the CDR3 is TGCAGCGTTGAAGGGCCAAAGGATGAGCAGTTCTTC. It encodes CSVEGPKDEQFF.

This clonotype was seen a handful of times. The chain is built from TRBV5-6 and TRBJ2-7; a weak D match, TRBD1 (6 bases). Trimming cost V 6 bases and J 0 bases, with 10 bases left between them. The CDR3 contains 13 residues. CDR1 and CDR2 from the germline V gene are SGHDT and YYEEEE. CDR3 DNA: TGTGCCAGCACGCAGGGGACCTCCTACGAGCAGTACTTC. The encoded protein is CASTQGTSYEQYF.

In its sample, this clonotype was seen a few times. V usage is TRBV12-5 and J usage is TRBJ2-7; the D gene is possibly TRBD1 (5 bases). Trimming took 3 bases from V and 3 from J, leaving 12 bases between them. Germline V gene sequence: CDR1 LGHNT, CDR2 FRNRAP. This CDR3 comprises 14 residues. CDR3 coding DNA: TGTGCTAGTGGTTTACCCAGGGTTAGCTACGAGCAGTACTTC. Protein product: CASGLPRVSYEQYF. The entire variable domain, with the rest obtained from reference TRBV12-5 and TRBJ2-7, is as follows: DARVTQTPRHKVTEMGQEVTMRCQPILGHNTVFWYRQTMMQGLELLAYFRNRAPLDDSGMPKDRFSAEMPDATLATLKIQPSEPRDSAVYFCASGLPRVSYEQYFGPGTRLTVT.

This clonotype was seen only a few times. The genes are TRBV29-1 and TRBJ2-1; D possibly corresponds to TRBD1 (5 bases). Trimming took off 4 bases at V and 5 bases at J, with 15 bases between the two ends. CDR3 length: 14 residues. Germline CDR1 SQVTM, CDR2 ANQGSEA. The CDR3 reads CSVGNRYLNNEQFF. DNA of the CDR3: TGCAGCGTTGGAAACAGGTACCTAAACAATGAGCAGTTCTTC.

The chain employs TRBV5-1 and TRBJ2-3, with D perhaps TRBD1 (6 bases). V gave up 2 bases and J gave up 6 bases, with 13 bases separating them. Germline V CDR1 and CDR2: SGHRS, YFSETQ. CDR3 size: 14 residues. The DNA of the CDR3 is TGCGCCAGCAGCTTCGGGACAACAACCGATACGCAGTATTTT. Its translation is CASSFGTTTDTQYF. The full variable domain, in which reference TRBV5-1 and TRBJ2-3 provide the parts outside the CDR3, is KAGVTQTPRYLIKTRGQQVTLSCSPISGHRSVSWYQQTPGQGLQFLFEYFSETQRNKGNFPGRFSGRQFSNSRSEMNVSTLELGDSALYLCASSFGTTTDTQYFGPGTRLTVL.

As DNA, the CDR3 is TGTGCCAGCAGTTACCTTAGCGGGCGGGACTACGAGCAGTACTTC. The encoded protein is CASSYLSGRDYEQYF. The chain combines TRBV6-5 with TRBJ2-7, with TRBD2 matching 7 bases. From germline, CDR1 is MNHEY and CDR2 SVGAGI. The CDR3 has 15 residues. V lost 2 bases to trimming and J lost 3 bases; unmatched junction nucleotides: 7.

The V and J genes are TRBV13 and TRBJ2-7, with 9 bases fitting TRBD1. Germline CDR1 PRHDT, CDR2 FYEKMQ (reference sequence). The CDR3 runs to 15 residues. Germline trimming cut 5 bases from V and 5 bases from J; bases unmatched to any gene: 10. The CDR3 coding sequence is TGTGCCAGCAGCGACTTCGGGACAGGGCAAAACGAGCAGTACTTC. Residues: CASSDFGTGQNEQYF.

This clonotype was picked up a small number of times. CDR3 nucleotides: TGTGCCAGCAGCTTAGGAATTCACTACGAGCAGTACTTC. Translating it yields CASSLGIHYEQYF. The chain couples TRBV7-8 to TRBJ2-7; the D is unclear. The CDR3 totals 13 residues. The germline V gene has CDR1 SGHVS and CDR2 FQNEAQ. V was pared by 1 base and J by 3 bases, with 7 bases between.

V and J are TRBV27 and TRBJ2-1; TRBD1 matches at 8 bases. V dropped 8 bases and J dropped 5; count of bases not matched to a gene: 11. Germline CDR1 is MNHEY and CDR2 is SMNVEV (reference sequence). CDR3 length: 15 residues. In DNA, the CDR3 is TGTGCCAGCTCAACGGACAGGGCCGTGAACAATGAGCAGTTCTTC. It codes for CASSTDRAVNNEQFF.

This rearrangement joins TRBV29-1 to TRBJ2-1; D call uncertain. The germline V gene has CDR1 SQVTM and CDR2 ANQGSEA. V lost 3 bases and J 4 bases, leaving 16 bases between the germline ends. This CDR3 is 15 amino acids long. The CDR3 DNA reads as TGCAGCGTTGACAGCCAGGCTGGGGTATACAATGAGCAGTTCTTC. It encodes CSVDSQAGVYNEQFF.

This clonotype was recorded a few times. The J gene is TRBJ2-7, the V gene TRBV29-1; perhaps TRBD2 as D (6 bases). The germline V gene encodes CDR1 SQVTM and CDR2 ANQGSEA. V lost 5 bases and J lost 3, with 11 bases in between. CDR3 length: 12 residues. In DNA, the CDR3 is TGCAGCGTTACGGGACTCGTCTACGAGCAGTACTTC. It encodes CSVTGLVYEQYF.

The chain employs TRBV29-1 and TRBJ2-1; D unresolved. CDR3 length: 12 residues. V lost 4 bases and J lost 4, with 8 bases in between. The germline gives CDR1 SQVTM, CDR2 ANQGSEA. CDR3 in DNA: TGCAGCGTTGGCGACCTATACAATGAGCAGTTCTTC. Protein: CSVGDLYNEQFF.

The chain links TRBV19 to TRBJ2-1; possibly TRBD1 or TRBD2 for D (6 bases each). Germline V lookup: CDR1 LNHDA, CDR2 SQIVND (reference sequence). Trimming left V 2 bases short and J 3 bases short, with 14 bases between. This CDR3 has 16 residues. In DNA form, the CDR3 reads TGTGCCAGTAGTATAACGGGGGCTTCCCGCTACAATGAGCAGTTCTTC. Protein sequence: CASSITGASRYNEQFF.

The V and J genes are TRBV29-1 and TRBJ2-1, with TRBD2 identical over 7 bases. Trimming took 7 bases from V and 2 from J; bases not matched to a gene: 11. The CDR3 loop spans 15 amino acids. CDR1 is SQVTM and CDR2 is ANQGSEA in the germline V gene. The CDR3 sequence is CSARDGLAAYNEQFF. DNA of the CDR3: TGCAGCGCCCGAGATGGGCTAGCGGCCTACAATGAGCAGTTCTTC.

The rearrangement uses TRBV18 and TRBJ1-1; the match to TRBD1 covers 8 bases. CDR3 length: 14 residues. CDR1 and CDR2 (germline): KGHSH, LQKENI. V dropped 3 bases and J dropped 4; count of bases not matched to a gene: 4. The CDR3 nucleotides are TGTGCCAGCTCACCTTGGGACAGGAGCACTGAAGCTTTCTTT. Its translation: CASSPWDRSTEAFF. The whole variable domain, remainder taken from reference TRBV18 and TRBJ1-1, is NAGVMQNPRHLVRRRGQEARLRCSPMKGHSHVYWYRQLPEEGLKFMVYLQKENIIDESGMPKERFSAEFPKEGPSILRIQQVVRGDSAAYFCASSPWDRSTEAFFGQGTRLTVV.

V usage is TRBV7-8 and J usage is TRBJ2-7; 9 positions agree with TRBD2. The germline gives CDR1 SGHVS, CDR2 FQNEAQ. V trimming: 4 bases; J trimming: 4 bases; junction bases outside the gene matches: 5. CDR3 length: 14 amino acids. CDR3 coding DNA: TGTGCCAGCAGCTACCCTAGCGGGACGTACGAGCAGTACTTC. It specifies CASSYPSGTYEQYF. The whole variable domain, filled in from reference TRBV7-8 and TRBJ2-7, reads GAGVSQSPRYKVAKRGQDVALRCDPISGHVSLFWYQQALGQGPEFLTYFQNEAQLDKSGLPSDRFFAERPEGSVSTLKIQRTQQEDSAVYLCASSYPSGTYEQYFGPGTRLTVT.

The chain has TRBV2 and TRBJ1-2, with a possible D match to TRBD1 (5 bases). The V gene's germline CDR1 is SNHLY and CDR2 FYNNEI. The CDR3 runs 13 residues. V was shortened by 6 bases and J by 5 bases, with 13 bases between the two germline ends. CDR3: CASRGTDQYGYTF. The CDR3, as DNA: TGTGCCAGCAGGGGGACGGATCAGTATGGCTACACCTTC.